A selection of T cell receptor beta chains follows, all from one sample in a study of cytomegalovirus exposure and HLA in healthy donors. Sequenced by immunoSEQ multiplex PCR; TCRdb stores in-frame clones only, minus some. The data hold 170,000 or so clones, with about four fifths observed a single time. Sequenced sample: PBMCs. The origin of the receptors is a man aged 18 to 29 in good health and CMV-seronegative. The CDR3 runs from the conserved cysteine through the conserved F or W. The D gene is left open where the match is weak.

>TRBJ1-1|TRBV7-8|-
CASSTRRAGGEAFF
TGTGCCAGCAGCACCCGTCGGGCGGGGGGTGAAGCTTTCTTT
>TRBJ2-6|TRBV19|-
CASSMIDNSPSANVLTF
TGTGCCAGTAGTATGATCGATAACAGTCCGTCGGCCAACGTCCTGACTTTC
>TRBJ2-5|TRBV15|TRBD2
CATSRDINSGRPQETQYF
TGTGCCACCAGCAGAGATATTAATAGCGGGAGGCCCCAAGAGACCCAGTACTTC
>TRBJ2-7|TRBV6-1|TRBD1
CASSAGTGTYEQYF
TGTGCCAGCAGTGCCGGGACAGGGACCTACGAGCAGTACTTC
>TRBJ1-5|TRBV2|TRBD1
CASSGTGEIQPQHF
TGTGCCAGCAGCGGGACAGGGGAAATTCAGCCCCAGCATTTT
>TRBJ1-5|TRBV6-5|-
CASSRPNQPQHF
TGTGCCAGCAGCCGTCCCAATCAGCCCCAGCATTTT
>TRBJ1-4|TRBV28|TRBD1
CASSFGQAGLNEKLFF
TGTGCCAGCAGTTTCGGACAGGCCGGTTTAAATGAAAAACTGTTTTTT
>TRBJ2-1|TRBV11-2|-
CASSLVTRTEQFF
TGTGCCAGCAGCTTAGTAACCCGGACAGAGCAGTTCTTC
>TRBJ1-2|TRBV19|-
CASSLGGEGYGYTF
TGTGCCAGTAGCCTCGGCGGGGAAGGCTATGGCTACACCTTC
>TRBJ2-7|TRBV25-1|TRBD1
CASSEEWTGRAEQYF
TGTGCCAGCAGTGAAGAATGGACAGGGCGCGCCGAGCAGTACTTC
>TRBJ2-3|TRBV7-8|-
CASSSSGGVSTDTQYF
TGTGCCAGCAGCTCGAGTGGTGGAGTTAGCACAGATACGCAGTATTTT
>TRBJ1-5|TRBV7-2|TRBD1
CASSPTGSQPQHF
TGTGCCAGCAGCCCGACAGGGAGTCAGCCCCAGCATTTT
>TRBJ2-1|TRBV4-1|TRBD1
CASSPRQGGGTAYNEQFF
TGCGCCAGCAGCCCCAGACAGGGTGGTGGTACGGCCTACAATGAGCAGTTCTTC
>TRBJ1-2|TRBV4-2|-
CASSQDGSRGYGYTF
TGTGCCAGCAGCCAAGATGGGTCGAGGGGGTATGGCTACACCTTC
>TRBJ1-1|TRBV28|-
CASSLGGFGIGPSTEAFF
TGTGCCAGCAGTTTAGGAGGGTTCGGTATAGGACCGTCTACTGAAGCTTTCTTT
>TRBJ1-1|TRBV7-3|-
CASSLTAGAAEAFF
TGTGCCAGCAGCTTAACGGCGGGGGCGGCTGAAGCTTTCTTT
>TRBJ1-1|TRBV7-9|TRBD1
CASRGQEMNTEAFF
TGTGCCAGCCGAGGACAGGAGATGAACACTGAAGCTTTCTTT
>TRBJ1-1|TRBV28|TRBD1
CASSLYGATGAGDTEAFF
TGTGCCAGCAGTTTATACGGGGCGACAGGGGCGGGGGACACTGAAGCTTTCTTT
>TRBJ2-5|TRBV7-9|-
CASSLRIGEETQYF
TGTGCCAGCAGCTTAAGGATAGGGGAAGAGACCCAGTACTTC
>TRBJ2-1|TRBV11-3|TRBD2
CASSSPFGLAGGYNEQFF
TGTGCCAGCAGCTCCCCCTTTGGGCTAGCGGGAGGCTACAATGAGCAGTTCTTC